The rows below give T cell receptor beta chains drawn from one sample of a study of shared clonotypes between healthy human individuals. Libraries were prepared by immunoSEQ multiplex PCR; TCRdb keeps only in-frame clonotypes and omits some of them. Here the sample spans 2 million to 3 million clones, roughly nine tenths being singletons. The sequencing sample was made of naive CD4+ T cells sorted from blood. The receptors were gathered from a man between 18 and 29 years old in good health. Each CDR3 is given with its conserved first and last residue. D genes are given only for firm matches.

V gene	J gene	D gene	CDR3 protein
TRBV5-1	TRBJ2-1	TRBD1	CASSSRTGPSSYNEQFF
TRBV4-1	TRBJ1-5	TRBD1	CASSLGQPNQPQHF
TRBV7-9	TRBJ2-2	-	CASSSRSDGELFF
TRBV5-4	TRBJ2-5	-	CASSRASGTQETQYF
TRBV7-2	TRBJ2-5	TRBD2	CASSLLAGVLLETQYF
TRBV21-1	TRBJ2-2	-	CASTQGEGVYTGELFF
TRBV2	TRBJ1-5	TRBD1	CASGAGETGRSNQPQHF
TRBV5-1	TRBJ2-1	-	CASSLSGEWNEQFF
TRBV2	TRBJ2-7	TRBD1	CASSREQGTYEQYF
TRBV21-1	TRBJ2-7	-	CASSKDRVLAYEQYF
TRBV7-9	TRBJ2-1	-	CASSTFNEQFF
TRBV7-2	TRBJ2-1	TRBD2	CASSPGLAGGPEFF
TRBV10-1	TRBJ2-3	TRBD1	CASSDWTGSTDTQYF
TRBV6-6	TRBJ1-4	TRBD1	CASSSWDSQAREKLFF
TRBV25-1	TRBJ2-1	TRBD2	CASSEPGGRYNEQFF
TRBV11-2	TRBJ2-3	-	CASSLDRWGGGTDTQYF
TRBV7-3	TRBJ2-3	TRBD2	CASRTSGGLDTQYF
TRBV10-2	TRBJ2-3	-	CASSERGGASTDTQYF
TRBV5-1	TRBJ2-5	TRBD2	CASKISGVQETQYF
TRBV9	TRBJ2-1	TRBD2	CASSPPVTSGGSYNEQFF
TRBV15	TRBJ1-6	TRBD1	CATSRGGANSPLHF
TRBV28	TRBJ2-7	-	CASSLLQGGEQYF
TRBV6-1	TRBJ2-2	TRBD2	CASSVAGANTGELFF
TRBV7-9	TRBJ2-7	-	CASSFTSSYEQYF
TRBV19	TRBJ1-2	-	CASNDDSLPFYTF
TRBV5-1	TRBJ1-2	-	CASSLGGQANYGYTF
TRBV6-1	TRBJ2-1	-	CASSVISVHEQFF
TRBV7-2	TRBJ1-2	-	CASSLAAGQNYGYTF
TRBV30	TRBJ2-7	-	CALTSSYEQYF
TRBV19	TRBJ2-1	TRBD1	CASSIDLDRGQFF
TRBV5-1	TRBJ2-5	-	CASSLQGGRETQYF
TRBV7-7	TRBJ2-1	-	CASSFFTGTNSYNEQFF
TRBV5-6	TRBJ2-6	TRBD2	CASSQYRTGGSGANVLTF
TRBV29-1	TRBJ1-2	-	CSVHSAIYGYTF
TRBV7-9	TRBJ1-4	-	CASSLGQGDEKLFF
TRBV7-9	TRBJ2-1	-	CASSALDEQFF
TRBV19	TRBJ1-5	-	CASSIGRGGKNNQPQHF
TRBV2	TRBJ2-5	TRBD2	CASRWAGGPQETQYF
TRBV19	TRBJ1-6	-	CASSIGLGSSPLHF
TRBV28	TRBJ2-5	-	CASSFSWTVPYQETQYF
TRBV7-2	TRBJ1-3	TRBD1	CASSSLGQADTIYF
TRBV6-1	TRBJ2-7	-	CASSDRTWYEQYF
TRBV4-3	TRBJ2-7	-	CASSQELGTLTYEQYF
TRBV5-1	TRBJ1-1	TRBD1	CASSLGNRGEAFF
TRBV10-1	TRBJ2-5	-	CASSEGGGIGETQYF
TRBV10-3	TRBJ2-1	TRBD2	CAISGREPNLAGEGEQFF
TRBV5-4	TRBJ2-5	TRBD2	CASSPVTPGLAGGPETQYF
TRBV28	TRBJ2-7	-	CASSPPTAQGSYEQYF
TRBV9	TRBJ2-6	-	CASSVDSGANVLTF
TRBV27	TRBJ1-2	-	CASRRGWGDYGYTF